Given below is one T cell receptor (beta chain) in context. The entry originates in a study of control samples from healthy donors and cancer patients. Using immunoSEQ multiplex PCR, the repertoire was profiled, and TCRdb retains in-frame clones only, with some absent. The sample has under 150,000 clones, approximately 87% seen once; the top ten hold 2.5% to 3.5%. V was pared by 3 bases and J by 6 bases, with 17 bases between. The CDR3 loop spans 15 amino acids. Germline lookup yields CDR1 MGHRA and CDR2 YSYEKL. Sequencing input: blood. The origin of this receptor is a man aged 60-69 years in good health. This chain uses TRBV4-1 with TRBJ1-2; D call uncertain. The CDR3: CASSHLNSGEDGYTF. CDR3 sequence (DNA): TGCGCCAGCAGCCATCTGAATTCGGGAGAGGATGGCTACACCTTC.